This passage covers 8 T cell receptor beta chains from one sample sequenced in a study of cytomegalovirus exposure and HLA in healthy donors. In the PCR, 60 Vbeta and 13 Jbeta primers were used. Repertoires were generated with immunoSEQ multiplex PCR, while TCRdb's copy carries only in-frame clones and drops some. The sample includes 95,000 to 100,000 clones, under 85% of them seen just once. The sample consisted of PBMCs. The receptors shown here come from a man between 40 and 49 years old in good health and CMV-seronegative.

The chain employs TRBV7-2 and TRBJ1-5; 7 bases align to TRBD1. This CDR3 spans 14 amino acids. Germline assignment: CDR1 SGHTA and CDR2 FQGNSA. Trimming at V came to 3 bases and at J to 4 bases, leaving 3 bases not matched to a gene. The CDR3 here is CASSFRDSNQPQHF. The DNA of the CDR3 is TGTGCCAGCAGCTTCCGGGACAGTAATCAGCCCCAGCATTTT.

This chain joins TRBV5-6 and TRBJ1-1; a weak D match, TRBD1 (6 bases). CDR3 length: 15 residues. Deletions cut 0 bases from V and 9 bases from J, with 18 bases between. Per germline, CDR1 SGHDT and CDR2 YYEEEE. The CDR3 DNA follows: TGTGCCAGCAGCTTGGGCGGGGGGCTAATTAGTAAAGCTTTCTTT. It yields the protein CASSLGGGLISKAFF.

The chain has TRBV28 and TRBJ2-1, with D perhaps matching TRBD2 (6 bases). This CDR3 spans 14 amino acids. From germline, CDR1 is MDHEN and CDR2 SYDVKM. V lost 10 bases, J lost 3 bases, and 16 bases lay in between. CDR3 nucleotide sequence: TGTGCCACCTACGGAGGGTCGATCTACAATGAGCAGTTCTTC. It is translated as CATYGGSIYNEQFF.

The gene calls are TRBV2 and TRBJ2-6; TRBD2 matches at 8 bases. CDR1 is SNHLY and CDR2 is FYNNEI in the germline V gene. This CDR3 region has 17 residues. Trimming cost V 6 bases and J 2 bases; bases outside gene matches: 9. CDR3 sequence: CASSQTSGGAGANVLTF. The CDR3 DNA sequence: TGTGCCAGCAGCCAAACTTCGGGGGGGGCTGGGGCCAACGTCCTGACTTTC.

This clone has a handful of counts. The chain is built from TRBV5-6 and TRBJ2-6; 7 nucleotides match TRBD2. Germline CDR1 reads SGHDT; CDR2 reads YYEEEE. The V and J ends lost 4 bases and 3 bases, in that order; junction bases with no gene match: 4. This CDR3 spans 15 amino acids. CDR3 in DNA: TGTGCCAGCAGCCAAGGGAGGGTTGGGGCCAACGTCCTGACTTTC. It is translated as CASSQGRVGANVLTF.

V is TRBV5-4 and J is TRBJ2-5, with D perhaps TRBD2 (7 bases). V was cut by 7 bases and J by 2 bases, with 15 bases left in between. Per germline, CDR1 SGHNT and CDR2 YYREEE (reference sequence). The CDR3 consists of 14 residues. CDR3 amino acids: CASSVRGGQETQYF. As DNA, the CDR3 is TGTGCCAGCTCGGTGAGGGGGGGGCAAGAGACCCAGTACTTC. The full variable domain, with the rest looked up from reference TRBV5-4 and TRBJ2-5, is ETGVTQSPTHLIKTRGQQVTLRCSSQSGHNTVSWYQQALGQGPQFIFQYYREEENGRGNFPPRFSGLQFPNYSSELNVNALELDDSALYLCASSVRGGQETQYFGPGTRLLVL.

Worth noting for this clone: The same CDR3 arises from other DNA sequences in this sample as well. The chain joins TRBV5-4 to TRBJ2-1; tentatively, D is TRBD1 (5 bases). The CDR3 contains 15 residues. The V end lost 0 bases, the J end lost 4 bases, and 11 bases lay between the germline ends. Germline V gene data show CDR1 as SGHNT and CDR2 as YYREEE (reference sequence). CDR3 nucleotides: TGTGCCAGCAGCTTGGGGCAGGGATCATACAATGAGCAGTTCTTC. Its protein is CASSLGQGSYNEQFF.

The chain employs TRBV5-4 and TRBJ2-3; TRBD2 matches 12 bases. The CDR3 extends over 16 amino acids. CDR1 and CDR2 from the germline V gene are SGHNT and YYREEE (reference sequence). Trimming cost V 0 bases and J 7 bases; bases outside gene matches: 6. In DNA, the CDR3 is TGTGCCAGCAGCTTGGTCCTAGCGGGGGGGCCACATACGCAGTATTTT. Protein sequence: CASSLVLAGGPHTQYF.